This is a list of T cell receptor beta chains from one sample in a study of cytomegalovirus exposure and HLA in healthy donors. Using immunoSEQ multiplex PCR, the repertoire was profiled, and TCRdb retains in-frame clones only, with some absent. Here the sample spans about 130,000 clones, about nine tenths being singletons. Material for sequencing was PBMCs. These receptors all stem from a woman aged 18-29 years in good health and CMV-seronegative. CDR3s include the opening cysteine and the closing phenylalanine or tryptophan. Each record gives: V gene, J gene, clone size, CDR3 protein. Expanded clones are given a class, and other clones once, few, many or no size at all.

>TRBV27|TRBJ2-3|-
CASTLQGGSTDTQYF
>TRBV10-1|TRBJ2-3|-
CASSAHRGRSDTQYF
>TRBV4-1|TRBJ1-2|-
CASSPGGSNYGYTF
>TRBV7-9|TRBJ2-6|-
CASSKTGSGANVLTF
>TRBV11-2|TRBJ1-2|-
CASSQGTADRGYTF
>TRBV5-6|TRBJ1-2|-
CASSLGQGALSYGYTF
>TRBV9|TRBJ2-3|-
CASTSGRGRDTQYF
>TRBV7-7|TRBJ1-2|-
CASSLRQGNYGYTF
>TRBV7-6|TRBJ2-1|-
CASSLEPSGRIYNEQFF
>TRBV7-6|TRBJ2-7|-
CASSLVQQSYEQYF
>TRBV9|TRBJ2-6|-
CASSVEGLAADVYVSGANVLTF
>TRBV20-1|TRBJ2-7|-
CSARGRNEQYF
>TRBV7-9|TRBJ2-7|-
CASSQTLTINEQYF
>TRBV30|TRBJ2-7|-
CAWSPGHGYEQYF
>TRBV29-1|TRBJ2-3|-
CSVPLAGVGSGQYF
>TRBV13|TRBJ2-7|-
CASRNTAGPYEQYF
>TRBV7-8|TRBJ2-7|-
CASSSGGATYEQYF
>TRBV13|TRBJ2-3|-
CASSLGKGSGVVDTQYF
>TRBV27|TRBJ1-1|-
CASSLAPTGGTEAFF
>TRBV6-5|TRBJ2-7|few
CASSFAGGIYEQYF
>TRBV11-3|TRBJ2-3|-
CASSLPYGGGGADTQYF
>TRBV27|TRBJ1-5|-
CATTGGINQPQHF